The 3 T cell receptor beta chains below all came from one sample that was sequenced in a study of monozygotic twins with inflammatory bowel disease. TCRdb re-called the 5' RACE reads; every CDR3 protein appears as one record, without DNA. Across 300,000 to 350,000 distinct CDR3 sequences, the top ten clones capture 2% to 2.5% of the sample. The sequencing input was blood. The source is a human donor with ulcerative colitis or Crohn's disease, or a healthy co-twin of an affected twin (not recorded which).

This chain joins TRBV5-1 and TRBJ2-1; the D call of TRBD1 rests on TCRdb alone, since no DNA is present to check it. CDR1 is SGHRS and CDR2 is YFSETQ in the germline V gene. This CDR3 comprises 15 residues. The CDR3 sequence is CASSFRGPPDGEQFF.

This chain links TRBV27 with TRBJ1-1. CDR1 is MNHEY and CDR2 is SMNVEV in the germline V gene (reference sequence). The CDR3 extends over 14 amino acids. CDR3 region: CASSLLAGMTEAFF.

V and J are TRBV10-3 and TRBJ1-5. Germline values: CDR1 ENHRY, CDR2 SYGVKD. This CDR3 is built from 14 residues. CDR3 loop: CAISESTGNQPQHF.